The 8 T cell receptor beta chains listed next were all sequenced from one sample in a study of blood T cell repertoires in COVID-19. Here immunoSEQ multiplex PCR was the method, and the copy in TCRdb shows in-frame clones only, minus some. The data show some 390,000 clones, over 75% seen once. The sequenced sample was peripheral blood. Source of these receptors: a woman aged 60-75 years with COVID-19, enrolled during active disease.

The chain recombines TRBV3-1 (or the pseudogene TRBV3-2) with TRBJ2-1; 7 bases are a match to TRBD2. The V segment lost 4 bases and the J segment 8 bases; nucleotides outside the gene matches: 14. The CDR3 is 16 residues long. Looked up from germline, CDR1 is LGHDT and CDR2 is YNNKEL (reference sequence). The CDR3 bases are TGTGCCAGCAGCCGAACGAGTTCTGGAGCGGGGCATGAGCAGTTCTTC. Its translation is CASSRTSSGAGHEQFF.

The V call is TRBV5-4, the J call TRBJ2-7, with TRBD1 identical over 8 bases. The CDR3 is 14 residues long. The V gene's germline CDR1 is SGHNT and CDR2 YYREEE (reference sequence). V lost 4 bases to trimming and J lost 5 bases; unmatched junction nucleotides: 8. CDR3 nucleotides: TGTGCCAGCAGCCCACGGACAGGGACGGACGAGCAGTACTTC. Its translation: CASSPRTGTDEQYF.

This chain links TRBV28 with TRBJ1-2, with 8 positions matching TRBD1. The CDR3 has 15 residues. V was pared by 7 bases and J by 6 bases, with 13 bases of the junction left unmatched. Germline assignment: CDR1 MDHEN and CDR2 SYDVKM. The CDR3 sequence: CASIQGGQVKHGYTF. DNA of the CDR3: TGTGCCAGCATCCAAGGGGGACAGGTAAAACATGGCTACACCTTC.

V is TRBV19 and J is TRBJ1-2; tentatively, D is TRBD1 (6 bases). Germline V gene lookup returns CDR1 LNHDA and CDR2 SQIVND (reference sequence). Trimming pared 6 bases from V and 5 bases from J, leaving 22 bases between. CDR3 length: 16 residues. The CDR3 DNA is TGTGCCAGTAGCGAATATATGGACAGACCGAGGTATGGCTACACCTTC. Protein product: CASSEYMDRPRYGYTF.

The genes are TRBV9 and TRBJ1-2; a weak D match, TRBD1 (6 bases). The germline V gene has CDR1 SGDLS and CDR2 YYNGEE. The CDR3 covers 15 residues. The germline V and J ends were trimmed by 1 base and 0 bases, with 10 bases remaining between them. The CDR3 here is CASSVSTGTNYGYTF. As DNA, the CDR3 is TGTGCCAGCAGCGTATCGACAGGAACTAACTATGGCTACACCTTC. The full variable domain, in which reference TRBV9 and TRBJ1-2 provide the parts outside the CDR3, is DSGVTQTPKHLITATGQRVTLRCSPRSGDLSVYWYQQSLDQGLQFLIQYYNGEERAKGNILERFSAQQFPDLHSELNLSSLELGDSALYFCASSVSTGTNYGYTFGSGTRLTVV.

This clone has more than one count but fewer than ten. The genes are TRBV6-2 or TRBV6-3 and TRBJ1-1, with 7 positions matching TRBD1. The CDR3 totals 15 residues. V lost 2 bases to trimming and J lost 10 bases; unmatched junction nucleotides: 13. CDR1 and CDR2 (germline): MNHEY, SVGEGT. The CDR3 region is CASSYVAGGPSGAFF. The CDR3 nucleotides read TGTGCCAGCAGTTACGTCGCAGGGGGTCCGTCCGGAGCTTTCTTT.

The gene calls are TRBV30 and TRBJ2-5; D is undetermined. The CDR3 is 11 amino acids. Trimming took off 1 base at V and 4 bases at J, with 4 bases between the two ends. Germline loops: CDR1 GTSNPN, CDR2 SVGIG (reference sequence). CDR3 protein: CAWSALETQYF. For the CDR3, the DNA is TGTGCCTGGAGTGCCTTAGAGACCCAGTACTTC.

This rearrangement joins TRBV6-2 or TRBV6-3 to TRBJ1-5; D call uncertain. Germline V gene sequence: CDR1 MNHEY, CDR2 SVGEGT. This CDR3 contains 16 residues. Between the trimmed V and J ends, which lost 4 bases and 0 bases, there was a span of 13 bases. CDR3 nucleotides: TGTGCCAGCAGTTCCACGTCGGGGTATAGCAATCAGCCCCAGCATTTT. Protein product: CASSSTSGYSNQPQHF.